The rows below give T cell receptor beta chains drawn from one sample of a study of T cell repertoires in cytomegalovirus infection. Via MiXCR, TCRdb re-called the reads, giving one row per CDR3 protein. This table holds roughly 630,000 distinct CDR3 sequences, 20% to 25% found once. What was sequenced was CD8+ T cells from PBMCs. These receptors were collected from a human donor in good health (CMV status not recorded). Some clones in this sample may be carry-over from other donors' samples. Both conserved end residues are part of each CDR3. Fields, in order: J gene, V gene, clone size, D gene, CDR3 protein, CDR3 DNA. The D gene is left open where the match is weak. Size tells how often a clone was seen (once, few, many) or the class of an expanded clone, and some rows leave it out.

j_gene: TRBJ2-3
v_gene: TRBV20-1
abundance: few
d_gene: NA
CDR3aa: CSARTGRGDTQYF
CDR3nt: TGCAGTGCTAGAACAGGGCGAGGAGATACGCAGTATTTT

j_gene: TRBJ2-1
v_gene: TRBV14
abundance: NA
d_gene: NA
CDR3aa: CASSQDDPRVFYVLYNEQFF
CDR3nt: TGTGCCAGCAGCCAAGATGATCCGCGCGTGTTCTATGTTCTATACAATGAGCAGTTCTTC

j_gene: TRBJ1-1
v_gene: TRBV9
abundance: NA
d_gene: NA
CDR3aa: CASSVKVDFLTEAFF
CDR3nt: TGTGCCAGCAGCGTAAAAGTGGACTTTCTCACTGAAGCTTTCTTT

j_gene: TRBJ1-5
v_gene: TRBV7-2
abundance: many
d_gene: NA
CDR3aa: CASSLEREGWNQPQHF
CDR3nt: TGTGCCAGCAGCTTAGAGAGGGAAGGATGGAATCAGCCCCAGCATTTT

j_gene: TRBJ1-1
v_gene: TRBV14
abundance: few
d_gene: NA
CDR3aa: CASRDDRNTEAFF
CDR3nt: TGTGCCAGCAGGGACGACAGGAACACTGAAGCTTTCTTT

j_gene: TRBJ2-3
v_gene: TRBV13
abundance: NA
d_gene: TRBD1
CDR3aa: CASSITPTGTDTQYF
CDR3nt: TGTGCCAGCAGCATTACCCCGACAGGGACAGATACGCAGTATTTT

j_gene: TRBJ2-1
v_gene: TRBV7-9
abundance: few
d_gene: TRBD1
CDR3aa: CASSSLGTAPCF
CDR3nt: TGTGCCAGCAGCTCCCTCGGGACAGCCCCGTGCTTC

j_gene: TRBJ1-6
v_gene: TRBV25-1
abundance: NA
d_gene: NA
CDR3aa: CASSEWGSGNSPLHF
CDR3nt: TGTGCCAGCAGCGAATGGGGTTCGGGGAATTCACCCCTCCACTTT

j_gene: TRBJ2-1
v_gene: TRBV7-9
abundance: NA
d_gene: NA
CDR3aa: CASSGPGPSSYNEQFF
CDR3nt: TGTGCCAGCAGCGGGCCCGGGCCGAGCTCCTACAATGAGCAGTTCTTC

j_gene: TRBJ2-1
v_gene: TRBV7-3
abundance: few
d_gene: TRBD1
CDR3aa: CASSPGTGWNEQFF
CDR3nt: TGTGCCAGCAGCCCCGGGACAGGATGGAATGAGCAGTTCTTC

j_gene: TRBJ1-1
v_gene: TRBV9
abundance: few
d_gene: TRBD1
CDR3aa: CASSSRTGFNTEAFF
CDR3nt: TGTGCCAGCAGCTCCCGGACAGGTTTTAACACTGAAGCTTTCTTT

j_gene: TRBJ2-2
v_gene: TRBV6-6
abundance: many
d_gene: TRBD2
CDR3aa: CASSYAFLAGGPNGELFF
CDR3nt: TGTGCCAGCAGTTACGCTTTCCTAGCGGGGGGGCCGAACGGGGAGCTGTTTTTT

j_gene: TRBJ2-1
v_gene: TRBV20-1
abundance: few
d_gene: TRBD1
CDR3aa: CSARAIGQGKGDEQFF
CDR3nt: TGCAGTGCTAGGGCAATCGGACAGGGAAAAGGAGATGAGCAGTTCTTC

j_gene: TRBJ2-3
v_gene: TRBV5-6
abundance: NA
d_gene: TRBD1
CDR3aa: CASSSTGGATDTQYF
CDR3nt: TGTGCCAGCAGCTCAACAGGGGGCGCGACAGATACGCAGTATTTT

j_gene: TRBJ2-3
v_gene: TRBV27
abundance: few
d_gene: NA
CDR3aa: CASRPLLGADTQYF
CDR3nt: TGTGCCAGCCGCCCCCTCCTCGGCGCAGATACGCAGTATTTT

j_gene: TRBJ2-5
v_gene: TRBV27
abundance: many
d_gene: TRBD1
CDR3aa: CASSSAWDRKNQETQYF
CDR3nt: TGTGCCAGCAGTTCAGCCTGGGACAGGAAGAACCAAGAGACCCAGTACTTC

j_gene: TRBJ2-1
v_gene: TRBV7-9
abundance: many
d_gene: TRBD2
CDR3aa: CASSFRLAGATILNGQFF
CDR3nt: TGTGCCAGCAGCTTCAGACTAGCGGGGGCCACTATCCTTAACGGGCAGTTCTTC

j_gene: TRBJ2-2
v_gene: TRBV15
abundance: few
d_gene: TRBD2
CDR3aa: CATSRLAGQNTGELFF
CDR3nt: TGTGCCACCAGCAGACTAGCGGGACAGAACACCGGGGAGCTGTTTTTT

j_gene: TRBJ2-1
v_gene: TRBV7-8
abundance: many
d_gene: NA
CDR3aa: CASSLGVGGHTPALYNEQFF
CDR3nt: TGTGCCAGCAGCTTAGGAGTTGGTGGCCACACACCCGCGCTCTACAATGAGCAGTTCTTC

j_gene: TRBJ1-2
v_gene: TRBV25-1
abundance: NA
d_gene: NA
CDR3aa: CASSEYYRTSGSGYTF
CDR3nt: TGTGCCAGCAGTGAATACTACAGGACATCGGGGTCTGGCTACACCTTC

j_gene: TRBJ2-5
v_gene: TRBV29-1
abundance: NA
d_gene: TRBD2
CDR3aa: CSVYTGGLKETQYF
CDR3nt: TGCAGCGTATATACGGGGGGGCTGAAAGAGACCCAGTACTTC

j_gene: TRBJ1-1
v_gene: TRBV28
abundance: NA
d_gene: NA
CDR3aa: CASSLQGRGAFF
CDR3nt: TGTGCCAGCAGTTTACAGGGGAGGGGAGCTTTCTTT

j_gene: TRBJ1-5
v_gene: TRBV7-6
abundance: many
d_gene: NA
CDR3aa: CASSPLGDVNQPQHF
CDR3nt: TGTGCCAGCAGCCCCCTTGGGGACGTCAATCAGCCCCAGCATTTT

j_gene: TRBJ2-5
v_gene: TRBV6-2/TRBV6-3
abundance: few
d_gene: TRBD1
CDR3aa: CASSYGDSKETQYF
CDR3nt: TGTGCCAGCAGTTATGGGGACAGCAAAGAGACCCAGTACTTC

j_gene: TRBJ1-2
v_gene: TRBV7-9
abundance: many
d_gene: NA
CDR3aa: CASSLNRASYGYTF
CDR3nt: TGTGCCAGCAGCTTAAATAGGGCCTCCTATGGCTACACCTTC

j_gene: TRBJ2-2
v_gene: TRBV6-2/TRBV6-3
abundance: NA
d_gene: TRBD2
CDR3aa: CASSYSGGAHGELFF
CDR3nt: TGTGCCAGCAGTTACTCGGGAGGGGCCCACGGGGAGCTGTTTTTT

j_gene: TRBJ1-2
v_gene: TRBV15
abundance: NA
d_gene: NA
CDR3aa: CATSRGEGRYGYTF
CDR3nt: TGTGCCACCAGCAGAGGGGAGGGCCGGTATGGCTACACCTTC

j_gene: TRBJ2-7
v_gene: TRBV7-9
abundance: many
d_gene: NA
CDR3aa: CASRPIYEQYF
CDR3nt: TGTGCCAGCAGACCGATCTACGAGCAGTACTTC

j_gene: TRBJ2-2
v_gene: TRBV7-2
abundance: many
d_gene: NA
CDR3aa: CASSFETLGGELFF
CDR3nt: TGTGCCAGCAGCTTCGAAACCTTAGGAGGGGAGCTGTTTTTT

j_gene: TRBJ2-5
v_gene: TRBV6-6
abundance: many
d_gene: TRBD2
CDR3aa: CASSYSRAGVGETQYF
CDR3nt: TGTGCCAGCAGTTACTCGAGAGCGGGGGTTGGGGAGACCCAGTACTTC

j_gene: TRBJ1-4
v_gene: TRBV7-9
abundance: few
d_gene: TRBD1
CDR3aa: CASKETGVNEKLFF
CDR3nt: TGTGCCAGCAAGGAGACAGGGGTTAATGAAAAACTGTTTTTT

j_gene: TRBJ2-2
v_gene: TRBV5-6
abundance: NA
d_gene: TRBD1
CDR3aa: CASSSPDRGRTGELFF
CDR3nt: TGTGCCAGCAGCAGTCCTGACAGGGGGCGGACCGGGGAGCTGTTTTTT

j_gene: TRBJ2-2
v_gene: TRBV6-6
abundance: NA
d_gene: NA
CDR3aa: CTSSYSMSFTGELFF
CDR3nt: TGTACCAGCAGTTACTCGATGTCATTCACCGGGGAGCTGTTTTTT

j_gene: TRBJ1-5
v_gene: TRBV20-1
abundance: NA
d_gene: TRBD1
CDR3aa: CSARDRQGPSNQPQHF
CDR3nt: TGCAGTGCTAGAGATCGACAGGGCCCTAGCAATCAGCCCCAGCATTTT

j_gene: TRBJ2-1
v_gene: TRBV7-9
abundance: NA
d_gene: NA
CDR3aa: CASSSPLDSDNEQFF
CDR3nt: TGTGCCAGCAGCTCACCTTTGGACAGCGACAATGAGCAGTTCTTC

j_gene: TRBJ1-5
v_gene: TRBV7-2
abundance: many
d_gene: NA
CDR3aa: CASSSLRGGGNQPQHF
CDR3nt: TGTGCCAGCAGCTCCCTCAGGGGAGGGGGCAATCAGCCCCAGCATTTT

j_gene: TRBJ2-3
v_gene: TRBV5-5
abundance: few
d_gene: NA
CDR3aa: CASSLEGKGGDTQYF
CDR3nt: TGTGCCAGCAGCTTGGAAGGAAAGGGGGGAGATACGCAGTATTTT

j_gene: TRBJ2-3
v_gene: TRBV7-2
abundance: NA
d_gene: TRBD2
CDR3aa: CASSYAGLGADTQYF
CDR3nt: TGTGCCAGCAGCTATGCGGGACTAGGGGCAGATACGCAGTATTTT

j_gene: TRBJ1-1
v_gene: TRBV28
abundance: few
d_gene: NA
CDR3aa: CASSLRGEVAAFF
CDR3nt: TGTGCCAGCAGTTTAAGAGGGGAGGTGGCAGCTTTCTTT

j_gene: TRBJ2-1
v_gene: TRBV7-9
abundance: NA
d_gene: TRBD1
CDR3aa: CASSSYGQGINNEQFF
CDR3nt: TGTGCCAGCAGCTCGTACGGACAGGGAATTAACAATGAGCAGTTCTTC

j_gene: TRBJ2-1
v_gene: TRBV7-6
abundance: many
d_gene: TRBD1
CDR3aa: CASSLQQGSSYNEQFF
CDR3nt: TGTGCCAGCAGCTTGCAACAGGGGAGCTCCTACAATGAGCAGTTCTTC

j_gene: TRBJ2-1
v_gene: TRBV2
abundance: few
d_gene: NA
CDR3aa: CASSTGPEQFF
CDR3nt: TGTGCCAGCAGTACTGGACCCGAGCAGTTCTTC

j_gene: TRBJ2-1
v_gene: TRBV11-1
abundance: many
d_gene: NA
CDR3aa: CASIPDMSSYNEQFF
CDR3nt: TGTGCCAGCATACCCGACATGAGCTCCTACAATGAGCAGTTCTTC

j_gene: TRBJ1-1
v_gene: TRBV19
abundance: once
d_gene: TRBD1
CDR3aa: CDSSIPDRGVAEAFF
CDR3nt: TGTGACAGTAGTATACCCGACAGGGGAGTTGCTGAAGCTTTCTTT

j_gene: TRBJ2-5
v_gene: TRBV27
abundance: few
d_gene: NA
CDR3aa: CASSLLMTPDGQETQYF
CDR3nt: TGTGCCAGCAGTTTATTGATGACTCCGGACGGGCAAGAGACCCAGTACTTC